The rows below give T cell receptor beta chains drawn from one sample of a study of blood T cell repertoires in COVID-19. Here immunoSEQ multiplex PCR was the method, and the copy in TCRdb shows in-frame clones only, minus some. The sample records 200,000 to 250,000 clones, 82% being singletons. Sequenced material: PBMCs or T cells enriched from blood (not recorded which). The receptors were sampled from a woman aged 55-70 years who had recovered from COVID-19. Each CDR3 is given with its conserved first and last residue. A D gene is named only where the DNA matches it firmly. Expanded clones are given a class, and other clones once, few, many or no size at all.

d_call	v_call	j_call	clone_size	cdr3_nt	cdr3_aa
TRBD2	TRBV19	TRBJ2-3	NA	TGTGCCAGTAGCATTAGCGGGGGTGGAGATACGCAGTATTTT	CASSISGGGDTQYF
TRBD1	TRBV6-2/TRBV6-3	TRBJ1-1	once	TGTGCCAGCAGTCATTCGACAGGGCTGGGCACTGAAGCTTTCTTT	CASSHSTGLGTEAFF
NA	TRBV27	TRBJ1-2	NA	TGTGCCAGCACCCAGAACAGGGCTTCGGGCTATGGCTACACCTTC	CASTQNRASGYGYTF
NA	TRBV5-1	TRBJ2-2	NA	TGCGCCAGCAGCTTGGATAGCGGGAACACCGGGGAGCTGTTTTTT	CASSLDSGNTGELFF
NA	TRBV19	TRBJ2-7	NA	TGTGCCAGTAAGGACTACTTCCAAGAGCAGTACTTC	CASKDYFQEQYF
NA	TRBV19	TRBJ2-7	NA	TGTGCCAGTAGTCCTAGGGGCACAGACGAGCAGTACTTC	CASSPRGTDEQYF
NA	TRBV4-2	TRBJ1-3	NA	TGTGCCAGCAGCCAAGACCGCAGGTTGCAGGAAGGAAACACCATATATTTT	CASSQDRRLQEGNTIYF
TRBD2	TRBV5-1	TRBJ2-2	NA	TGCGCCAGCAGCCCCGGCGGGGGGGGCGGTACCGGGGAGCTGTTTTTT	CASSPGGGGGTGELFF
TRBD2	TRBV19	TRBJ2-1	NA	TGTGCCAGTAGTGGGACTAGCGGGAGTCGTGGGGTGCAGTTCTTC	CASSGTSGSRGVQFF
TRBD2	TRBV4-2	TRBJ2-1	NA	TGTGCCAGCAGCCAAGGCCTTTCGGGACTAGCGGGAAACAATGAGCAGTTCTTC	CASSQGLSGLAGNNEQFF
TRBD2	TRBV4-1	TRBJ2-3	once	TGCGCCAGCAGCCAGATACCCGGGAGGCTAGCGGGCACAGATACGCAGTATTTT	CASSQIPGRLAGTDTQYF
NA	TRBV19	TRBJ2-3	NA	TGTGCCAGTACGGGTGGGAGTCGCACAGATACGCAGTATTTT	CASTGGSRTDTQYF
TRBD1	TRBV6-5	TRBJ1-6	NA	TGTGCCAGCAGTTACGGGACAGGGGGGTATTCACCCCTCCACTTT	CASSYGTGGYSPLHF
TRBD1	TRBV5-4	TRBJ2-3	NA	TGTGCCAGCAGCTTTACAGGGGACGCAGATACGCAGTATTTT	CASSFTGDADTQYF
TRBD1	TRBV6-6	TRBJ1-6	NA	TGTGCCAGCAGTAAAACCGGGACAGGGTCACCCCTCCACTTT	CASSKTGTGSPLHF
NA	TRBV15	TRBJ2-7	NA	TGTGCCACCAGCAGAGACCTTCAGGGTTCCTACGAGCAGTACTTC	CATSRDLQGSYEQYF
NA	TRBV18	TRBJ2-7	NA	TGTGCCAGCTCCCTAACACAGGGCTACGAGCAGTACTTC	CASSLTQGYEQYF
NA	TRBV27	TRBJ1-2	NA	TGTGCCAGCAGTGGAGGGAACTATGGCTACACCTTC	CASSGGNYGYTF
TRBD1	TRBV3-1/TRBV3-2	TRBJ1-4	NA	TGTGCCAGCAGCCAAGGTTGGAGGGGGACAGGCTCCGCTGAAAAACTGTTTTTT	CASSQGWRGTGSAEKLFF
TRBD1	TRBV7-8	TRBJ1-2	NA	TGTGCCAGCACTGGGACAGGCATTAACTATGGCTACACCTTC	CASTGTGINYGYTF
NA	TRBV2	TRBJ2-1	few	TGTGCCAGCAGTGAATCCAGGAATGGGAATGAGCAGTTCTTC	CASSESRNGNEQFF
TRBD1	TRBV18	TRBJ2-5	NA	TGTGCCAGCTCACCGACAGGGGGCCAAGAGACCCAGTACTTC	CASSPTGGQETQYF
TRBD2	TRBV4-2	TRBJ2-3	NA	TGTGCCAGCAGCCAACCCGAACTAGCGGGAGGGCTAGATACGCAGTATTTT	CASSQPELAGGLDTQYF
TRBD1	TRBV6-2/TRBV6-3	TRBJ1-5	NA	TGTGCCAGCAGTTACTCACAGGGGGCGTATGGAAGCAATCAGCCCCAGCATTTT	CASSYSQGAYGSNQPQHF
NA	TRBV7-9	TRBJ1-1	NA	TGTGCCAGCAGAACTCAGGGTGGTAGCACTGAAGCTTTCTTT	CASRTQGGSTEAFF
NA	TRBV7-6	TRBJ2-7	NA	TGTGCCAGCAGCCCAAGTAGGGGGGCGGGAGAGTCCTACGAGCAGTACTTC	CASSPSRGAGESYEQYF
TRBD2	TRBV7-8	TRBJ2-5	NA	TGTGCCAGCAGCTTAAAATTCTCGGGGGGGGCCCGAAGCCAAGAGACCCAGTACTTC	CASSLKFSGGARSQETQYF
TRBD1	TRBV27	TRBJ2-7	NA	TGTGCCAGCAGTTTTACAGGGGAAAACTACGAGCAGTACTTC	CASSFTGENYEQYF
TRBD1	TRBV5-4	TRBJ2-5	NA	TGTGCCAGCAGGGGGACAGGGGTCGCGGAGACCCAGTACTTC	CASRGTGVAETQYF
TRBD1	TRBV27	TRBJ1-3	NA	TGTGCCAGCAGTTCCTTAGGGGGCCCTGGAAACACCATATATTTT	CASSSLGGPGNTIYF
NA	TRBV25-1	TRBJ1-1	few	TGTGCCAGCACTTCCACAGGGAGGAACACTGAAGCTTTCTTT	CASTSTGRNTEAFF
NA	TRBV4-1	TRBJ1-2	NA	TGCGCCAGCAGCCAAGATCGGCAGGGCGTGATCTATGGCTACACCTTC	CASSQDRQGVIYGYTF
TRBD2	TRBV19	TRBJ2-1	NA	TGTGCCAGTAGTATTAGTGGCGGGGGGTCAAATGAGCAGTTCTTC	CASSISGGGSNEQFF
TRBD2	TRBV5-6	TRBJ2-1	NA	TGTGCCAGCAGAAATCCCGGGACTAGCGGGAGTAGATTCTACAATGAGCAGTTCTTC	CASRNPGTSGSRFYNEQFF
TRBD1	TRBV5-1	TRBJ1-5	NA	TGCGCCAGCAGCCCTGGACAGGGACACAATCAGCCCCAGCATTTT	CASSPGQGHNQPQHF
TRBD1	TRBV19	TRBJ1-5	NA	TGTGCCAGTAGTCAACAGGGGTATCAGCCCCAGCATTTT	CASSQQGYQPQHF
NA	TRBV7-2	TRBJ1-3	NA	TGTGCCAGCAGCCCGGGCGGGCAAGGCACCATATATTTT	CASSPGGQGTIYF
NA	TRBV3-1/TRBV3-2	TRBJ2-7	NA	TGTGCCAGCAGCCAAGGGAGGCAGGGGACATACGAGCAGTACTTC	CASSQGRQGTYEQYF
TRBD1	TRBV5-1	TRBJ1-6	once	TGCGCCAGCAGCTTGGGACAGGGAGGTAATTCACCCCTCCACTTT	CASSLGQGGNSPLHF
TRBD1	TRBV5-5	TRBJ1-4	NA	TGTGCCAGCAGCTTGGCCCCGACAGGGGTGTTTAATGAAAAACTGTTTTTT	CASSLAPTGVFNEKLFF
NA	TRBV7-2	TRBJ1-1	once	TGTGCCAGCAGTCCACAGGGTAACACTGAAGCTTTCTTT	CASSPQGNTEAFF
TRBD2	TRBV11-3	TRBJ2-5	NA	TGTGCCAGCAGCTTAAGCGGGAGGGCCTGGGAGACCCAGTACTTC	CASSLSGRAWETQYF
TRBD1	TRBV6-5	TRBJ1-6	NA	TGTGCCAGCAGTTACAGCGGGACAGGGAACTCACCCCTCCACTTT	CASSYSGTGNSPLHF
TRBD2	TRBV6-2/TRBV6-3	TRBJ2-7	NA	TGTGCCAGCAGTTACTCCCTAGCGGGAGGAAGCGAGCAGTACTTC	CASSYSLAGGSEQYF